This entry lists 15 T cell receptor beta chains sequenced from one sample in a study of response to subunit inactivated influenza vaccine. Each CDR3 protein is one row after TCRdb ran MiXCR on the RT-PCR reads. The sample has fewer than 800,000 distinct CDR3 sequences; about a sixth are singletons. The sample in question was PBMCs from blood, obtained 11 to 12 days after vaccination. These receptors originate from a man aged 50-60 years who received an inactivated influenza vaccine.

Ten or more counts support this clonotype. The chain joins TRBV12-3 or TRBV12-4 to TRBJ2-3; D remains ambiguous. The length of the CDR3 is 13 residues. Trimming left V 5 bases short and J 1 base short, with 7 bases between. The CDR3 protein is CASSPGRTDTQYF. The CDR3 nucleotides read TGTGCCAGCAGTCCGGGTCGCACAGATACGCAGTATTTT.

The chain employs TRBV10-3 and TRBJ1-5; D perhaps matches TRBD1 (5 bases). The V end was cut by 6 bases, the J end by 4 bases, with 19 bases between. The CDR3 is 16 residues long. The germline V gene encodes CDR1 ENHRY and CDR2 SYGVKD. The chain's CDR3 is CAISPSAKGTNQPQHF. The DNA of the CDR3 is TGTGCCATCAGCCCTTCCGCGAAAGGGACGAATCAGCCCCAGCATTTT.

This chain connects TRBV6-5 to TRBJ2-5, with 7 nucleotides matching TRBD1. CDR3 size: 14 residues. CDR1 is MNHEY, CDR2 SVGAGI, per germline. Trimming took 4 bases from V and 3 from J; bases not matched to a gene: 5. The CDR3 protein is CASSSRQGKETQYF. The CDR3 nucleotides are TGTGCCAGCAGTTCTCGACAGGGAAAAGAGACCCAGTACTTC.

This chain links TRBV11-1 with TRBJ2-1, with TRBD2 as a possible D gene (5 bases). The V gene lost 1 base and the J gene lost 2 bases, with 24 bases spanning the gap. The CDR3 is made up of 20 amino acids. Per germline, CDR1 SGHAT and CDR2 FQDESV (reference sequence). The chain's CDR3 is CASSLGNWSGPRSPYNEQFF. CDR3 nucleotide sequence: TGTGCCAGCAGCTTAGGAAATTGGAGCGGCCCCCGTAGCCCCTACAATGAGCAGTTCTTC. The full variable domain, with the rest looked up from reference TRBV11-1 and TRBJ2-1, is EAEVAQSPRYKITEKSQAVAFWCDPISGHATLYWYRQILGQGPELLVQFQDESVVDDSQLPKDRFSAERLKGVDSTLKIQPAELGDSAMYLCASSLGNWSGPRSPYNEQFFGPGTRLTVL.

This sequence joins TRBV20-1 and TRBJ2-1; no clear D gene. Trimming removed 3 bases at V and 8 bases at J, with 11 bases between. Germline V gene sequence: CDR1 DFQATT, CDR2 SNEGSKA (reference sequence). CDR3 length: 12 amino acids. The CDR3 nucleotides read TGCAGTGCTAGTGGGCTATGGGATGAGCAGTTCTTC. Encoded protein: CSASGLWDEQFF.

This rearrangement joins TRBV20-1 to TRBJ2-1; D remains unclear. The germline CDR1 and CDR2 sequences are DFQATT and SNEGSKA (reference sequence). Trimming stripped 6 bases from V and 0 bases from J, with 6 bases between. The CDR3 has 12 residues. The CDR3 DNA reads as TGCAGTGCACCGAGCTCCTACAATGAGCAGTTCTTC. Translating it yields CSAPSSYNEQFF.

Here the CDR3 DNA reads TGTGCCAGCAGCTTTCGGGACAGGGGTTATTTAGGGTCTGGGGCCAACGTCCTGACTTTC. Its translation is CASSFRDRGYLGSGANVLTF. The chain employs TRBV11-2 and TRBJ2-6, with 10 bases aligning to TRBD1. From germline, CDR1 is SGHAT and CDR2 FQNNGV. CDR3 length equals 20 residues. The V segment lost 3 bases and the J segment 1 base; nucleotides outside the gene matches: 12.

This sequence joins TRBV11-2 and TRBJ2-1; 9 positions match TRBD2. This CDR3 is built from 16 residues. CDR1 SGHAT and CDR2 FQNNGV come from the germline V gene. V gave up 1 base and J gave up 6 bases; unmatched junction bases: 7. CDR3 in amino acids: CASSLGTSVVFNEQFF. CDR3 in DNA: TGTGCCAGCAGCTTAGGGACTAGCGTAGTATTCAATGAGCAGTTCTTC.

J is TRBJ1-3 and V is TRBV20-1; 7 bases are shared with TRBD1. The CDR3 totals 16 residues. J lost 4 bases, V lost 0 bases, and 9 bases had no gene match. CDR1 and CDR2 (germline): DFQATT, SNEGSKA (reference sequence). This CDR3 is CSARDRRRTGGNTIYF. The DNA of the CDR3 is TGCAGTGCTAGAGATAGGCGTCGGACAGGCGGAAACACCATATATTTT.

The CDR3 region is CASSILAPQTGYQETQYF. The DNA of the CDR3 is TGTGCCAGCAGCATCCTTGCACCTCAGACAGGGTACCAAGAGACCCAGTACTTC. V usage is TRBV11-2 and J usage is TRBJ2-5; 7 positions agree with TRBD1. V dropped 5 bases and J dropped 0; count of bases not matched to a gene: 15. From germline, CDR1 is SGHAT and CDR2 FQNNGV. This CDR3 comprises 18 residues.

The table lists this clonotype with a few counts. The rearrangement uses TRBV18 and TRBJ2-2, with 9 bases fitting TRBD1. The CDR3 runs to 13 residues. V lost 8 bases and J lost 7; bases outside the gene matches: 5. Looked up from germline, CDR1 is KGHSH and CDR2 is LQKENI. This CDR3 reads CASHGTGLGELFF. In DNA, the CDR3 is TGTGCCAGCCACGGGACAGGGCTCGGGGAGCTGTTTTTT.

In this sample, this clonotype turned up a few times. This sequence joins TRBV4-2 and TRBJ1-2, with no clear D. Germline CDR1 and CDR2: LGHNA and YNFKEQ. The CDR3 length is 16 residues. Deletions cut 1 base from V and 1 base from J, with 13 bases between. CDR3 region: CASSQGVHQLNYGYTF. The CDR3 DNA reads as TGTGCCAGCAGCCAAGGGGTTCATCAACTTAACTATGGCTACACCTTC.

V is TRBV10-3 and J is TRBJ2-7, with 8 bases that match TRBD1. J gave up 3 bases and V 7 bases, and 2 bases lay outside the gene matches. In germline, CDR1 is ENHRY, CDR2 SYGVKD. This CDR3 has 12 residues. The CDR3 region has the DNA TGTGCCATCAAGGACAGGGACTACGAGCAGTACTTC. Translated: CAIKDRDYEQYF.

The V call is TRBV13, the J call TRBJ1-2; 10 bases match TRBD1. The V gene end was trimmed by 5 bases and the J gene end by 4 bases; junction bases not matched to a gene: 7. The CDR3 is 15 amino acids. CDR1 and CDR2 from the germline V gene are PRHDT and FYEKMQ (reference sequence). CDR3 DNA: TGTGCCAGCAGCACGTGGACAGGGGGTGGCTATGGCTACACCTTC. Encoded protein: CASSTWTGGGYGYTF.

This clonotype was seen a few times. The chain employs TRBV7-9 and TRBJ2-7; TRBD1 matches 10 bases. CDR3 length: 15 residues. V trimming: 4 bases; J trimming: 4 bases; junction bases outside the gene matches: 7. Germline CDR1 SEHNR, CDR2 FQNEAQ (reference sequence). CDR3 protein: CASSSRTGGGYEQYF. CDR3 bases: TGTGCCAGCAGCTCCCGGACAGGGGGTGGTTACGAGCAGTACTTC.